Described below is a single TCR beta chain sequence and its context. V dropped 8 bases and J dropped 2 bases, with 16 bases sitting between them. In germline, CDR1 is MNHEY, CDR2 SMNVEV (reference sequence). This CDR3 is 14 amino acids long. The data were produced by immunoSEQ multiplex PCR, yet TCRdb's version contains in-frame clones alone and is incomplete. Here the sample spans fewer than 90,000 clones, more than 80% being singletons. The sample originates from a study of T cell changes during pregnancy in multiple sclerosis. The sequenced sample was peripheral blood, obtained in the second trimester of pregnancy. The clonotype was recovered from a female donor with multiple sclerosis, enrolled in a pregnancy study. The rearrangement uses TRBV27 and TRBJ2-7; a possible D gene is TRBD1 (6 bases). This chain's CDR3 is CASQRGHGTYEQYF. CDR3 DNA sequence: TGTGCCAGCCAGAGGGGACACGGAACCTACGAGCAGTACTTC.